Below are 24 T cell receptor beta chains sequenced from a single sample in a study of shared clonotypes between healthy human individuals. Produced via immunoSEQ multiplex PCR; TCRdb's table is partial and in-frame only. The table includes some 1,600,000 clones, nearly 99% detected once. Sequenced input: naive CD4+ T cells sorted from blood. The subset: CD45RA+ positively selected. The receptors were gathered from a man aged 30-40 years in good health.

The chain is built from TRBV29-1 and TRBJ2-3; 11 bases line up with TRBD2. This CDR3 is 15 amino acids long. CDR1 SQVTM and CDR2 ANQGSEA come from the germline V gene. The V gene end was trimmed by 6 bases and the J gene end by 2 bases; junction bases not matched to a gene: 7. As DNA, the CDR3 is TGCAGCGTGGCCACTAGCGGGAGAGACACAGATACGCAGTATTTT. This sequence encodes CSVATSGRDTDTQYF.

CDR3 DNA: TGTGCCAGCAGCTTAATCTTCGGGCAGGGGGTAATCAATGAGCAGTTCTTC. This codes for CASSLIFGQGVINEQFF. The chain uses TRBV11-2 and TRBJ2-1, with 7 bases lining up with TRBD1. The CDR3 sequence is 17 residues long. The germline V gene encodes CDR1 SGHAT and CDR2 FQNNGV. V shed 2 bases, J shed 6 bases, and the junction held 13 bases outside the gene matches.

CDR3 residues: CASQDRMNTGELFF. CDR3 nucleotides: TGTGCCAGCCAGGACAGGATGAACACCGGGGAGCTGTTTTTT. The chain has TRBV18 and TRBJ2-2; 7 bases align to TRBD1. The CDR3 spans 14 residues. Germline loops: CDR1 KGHSH, CDR2 LQKENI. V lost 8 bases and J lost 1; bases outside the gene matches: 4.

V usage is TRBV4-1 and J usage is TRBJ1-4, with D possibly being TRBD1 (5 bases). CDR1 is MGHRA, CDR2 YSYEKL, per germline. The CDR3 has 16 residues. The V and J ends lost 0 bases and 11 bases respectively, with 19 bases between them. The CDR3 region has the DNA TGCGCCAGCAGCCAAGATGGGGTACAGGTATCAGAGAAACTGTTTTTT. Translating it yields CASSQDGVQVSEKLFF.

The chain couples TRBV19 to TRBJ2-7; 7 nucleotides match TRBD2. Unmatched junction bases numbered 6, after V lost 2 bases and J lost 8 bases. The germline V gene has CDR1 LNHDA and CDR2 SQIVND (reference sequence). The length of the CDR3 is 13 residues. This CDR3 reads CASSIRGEGKQYF. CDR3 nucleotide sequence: TGTGCCAGTAGTATAAGAGGGGAGGGTAAGCAGTACTTC.

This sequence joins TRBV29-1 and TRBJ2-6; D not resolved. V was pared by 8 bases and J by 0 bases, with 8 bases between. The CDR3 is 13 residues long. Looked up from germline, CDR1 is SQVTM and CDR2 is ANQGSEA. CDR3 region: CSTIRSGANVLTF. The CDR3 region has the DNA TGCAGCACGATCCGCTCTGGGGCCAACGTCCTGACTTTC.

This chain's CDR3 is CASWGQGLNEQYF. DNA of the CDR3: TGTGCCAGTTGGGGACAGGGTCTAAACGAGCAGTACTTC. The chain has TRBV11-2 and TRBJ2-7; 9 nucleotides match TRBD1. The CDR3 totals 13 residues. The ends lost 9 bases at V and 5 bases at J; junction bases unmatched: 8. The germline V gene encodes CDR1 SGHAT and CDR2 FQNNGV.

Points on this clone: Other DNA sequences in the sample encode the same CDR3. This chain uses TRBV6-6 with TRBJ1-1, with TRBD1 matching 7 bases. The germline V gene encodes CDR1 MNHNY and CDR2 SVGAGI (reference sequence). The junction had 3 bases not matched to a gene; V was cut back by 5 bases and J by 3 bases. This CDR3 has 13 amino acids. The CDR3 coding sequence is TGTGCCAGCAGTCGACAGGGAGACACTGAAGCTTTCTTT. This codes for CASSRQGDTEAFF.

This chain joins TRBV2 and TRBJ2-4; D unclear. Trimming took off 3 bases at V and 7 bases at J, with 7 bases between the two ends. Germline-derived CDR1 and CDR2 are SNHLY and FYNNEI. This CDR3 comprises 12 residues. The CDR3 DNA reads TGTGCCAGCAGTGATTCGGTGAACATTCAGTACTTC. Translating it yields CASSDSVNIQYF.

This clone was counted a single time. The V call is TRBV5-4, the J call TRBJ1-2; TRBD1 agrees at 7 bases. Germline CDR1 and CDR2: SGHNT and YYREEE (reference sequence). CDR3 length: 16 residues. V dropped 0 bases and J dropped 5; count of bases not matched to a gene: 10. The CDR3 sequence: CASSLGGRTGLYGYTF. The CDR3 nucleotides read TGTGCCAGCAGCTTGGGGGGGAGGACAGGCCTATATGGCTACACCTTC.

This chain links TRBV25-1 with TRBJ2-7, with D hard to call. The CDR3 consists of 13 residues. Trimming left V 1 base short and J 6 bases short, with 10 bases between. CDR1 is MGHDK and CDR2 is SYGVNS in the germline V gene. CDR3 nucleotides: TGTGCCAGCAGTGAATTCGGCCCGGTCGAGCAGTACTTC. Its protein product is CASSEFGPVEQYF.

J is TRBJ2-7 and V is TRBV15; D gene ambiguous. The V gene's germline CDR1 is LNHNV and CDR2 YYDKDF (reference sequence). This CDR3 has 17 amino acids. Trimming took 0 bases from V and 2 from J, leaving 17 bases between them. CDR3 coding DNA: TGTGCCACCAGCAGAGATACCCAGACTGGGTTGGCCTACGAGCAGTACTTC. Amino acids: CATSRDTQTGLAYEQYF.

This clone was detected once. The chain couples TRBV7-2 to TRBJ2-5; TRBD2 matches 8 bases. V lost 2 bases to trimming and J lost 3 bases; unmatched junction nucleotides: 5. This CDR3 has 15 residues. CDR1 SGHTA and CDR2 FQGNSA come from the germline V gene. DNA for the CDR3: TGTGCCAGCAGCTTAATGAGCGGGAGAGAAGAGACCCAGTACTTC. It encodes CASSLMSGREETQYF.

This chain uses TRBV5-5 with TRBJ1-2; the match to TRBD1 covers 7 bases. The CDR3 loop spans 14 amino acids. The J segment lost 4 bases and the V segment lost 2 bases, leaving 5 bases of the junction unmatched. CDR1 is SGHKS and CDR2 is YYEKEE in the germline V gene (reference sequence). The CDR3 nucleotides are TGTGCCAGCAGCTTAACAGGGGCTCTCTATGGCTACACCTTC. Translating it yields CASSLTGALYGYTF.

Written as DNA, the CDR3 is TGTGCCAGCAGCTTAGATTCCCGGACAGGGGTGAGGGTCAAGACCTACGAGCAGTACTTC. It is translated as CASSLDSRTGVRVKTYEQYF. The chain recombines TRBV11-2 with TRBJ2-7, with 9 bases fitting TRBD1. This CDR3 is built from 20 residues. Germline CDR1 is SGHAT and CDR2 is FQNNGV. The trim removed 0 bases at V and 2 bases at J, leaving 17 bases unmatched.

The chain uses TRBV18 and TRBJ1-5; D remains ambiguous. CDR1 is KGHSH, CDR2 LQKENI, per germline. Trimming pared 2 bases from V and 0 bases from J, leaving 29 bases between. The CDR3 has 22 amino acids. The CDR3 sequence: CASSPFPIVFPQTTRSNQPQHF. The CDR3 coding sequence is TGTGCCAGCTCACCATTCCCTATCGTGTTCCCTCAGACAACTCGTAGCAATCAGCCCCAGCATTTT.

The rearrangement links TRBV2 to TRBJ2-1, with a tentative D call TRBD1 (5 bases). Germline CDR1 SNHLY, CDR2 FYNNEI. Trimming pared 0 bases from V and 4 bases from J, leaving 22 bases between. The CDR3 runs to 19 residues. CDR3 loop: CASSEAPKGHYSTYNEQFF. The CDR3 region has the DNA TGTGCCAGCAGTGAAGCGCCCAAGGGGCACTACTCGACGTACAATGAGCAGTTCTTC.

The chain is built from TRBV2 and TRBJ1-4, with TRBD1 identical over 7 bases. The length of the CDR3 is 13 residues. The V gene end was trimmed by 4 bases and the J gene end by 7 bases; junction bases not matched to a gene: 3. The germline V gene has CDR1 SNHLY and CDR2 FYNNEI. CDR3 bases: TGTGCCAGCAGTGCGGGACAGCGTGAAAAACTGTTTTTT. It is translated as CASSAGQREKLFF.

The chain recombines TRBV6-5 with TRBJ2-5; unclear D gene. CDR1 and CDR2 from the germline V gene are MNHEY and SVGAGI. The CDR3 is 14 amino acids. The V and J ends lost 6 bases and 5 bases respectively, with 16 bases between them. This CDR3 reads CASRVSLVRETQYF. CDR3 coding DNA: TGTGCCAGCAGAGTCAGCCTAGTCCGGGAGACCCAGTACTTC.

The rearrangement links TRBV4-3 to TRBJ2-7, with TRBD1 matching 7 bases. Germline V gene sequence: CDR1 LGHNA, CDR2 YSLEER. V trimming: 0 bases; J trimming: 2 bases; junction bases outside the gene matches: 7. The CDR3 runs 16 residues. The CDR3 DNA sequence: TGCGCCAGCAGCCAAGAACACCGACAGGGCCCCTACGAGCAGTACTTC. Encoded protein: CASSQEHRQGPYEQYF.

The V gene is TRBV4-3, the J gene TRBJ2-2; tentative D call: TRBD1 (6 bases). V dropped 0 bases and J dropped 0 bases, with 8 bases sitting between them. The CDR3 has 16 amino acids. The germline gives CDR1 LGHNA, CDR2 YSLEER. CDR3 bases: TGCGCCAGCAGCCAAGAACAGGGCCCGAACACCGGGGAGCTGTTTTTT. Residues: CASSQEQGPNTGELFF.

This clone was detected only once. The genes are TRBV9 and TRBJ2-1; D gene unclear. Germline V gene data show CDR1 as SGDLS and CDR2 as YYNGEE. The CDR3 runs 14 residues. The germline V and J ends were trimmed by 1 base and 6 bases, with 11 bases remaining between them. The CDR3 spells CASSVSLLFNEQFF. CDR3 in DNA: TGTGCCAGCAGCGTAAGCCTCTTGTTCAATGAGCAGTTCTTC. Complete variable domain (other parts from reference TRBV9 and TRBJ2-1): DSGVTQTPKHLITATGQRVTLRCSPRSGDLSVYWYQQSLDQGLQFLIQYYNGEERAKGNILERFSAQQFPDLHSELNLSSLELGDSALYFCASSVSLLFNEQFFGPGTRLTVL.

The CDR3 DNA reads as TGTGCCAGCAGTCCCGGTGGTAGCGGTCCCTACGAGCAGTACTTC. It is translated as CASSPGGSGPYEQYF. The V and J genes are TRBV28 and TRBJ2-7; possible D gene TRBD2, 6 bases. V was clipped by 5 bases and J by 2 bases, with 16 bases between them. This CDR3 has 15 residues. The germline gives CDR1 MDHEN, CDR2 SYDVKM.

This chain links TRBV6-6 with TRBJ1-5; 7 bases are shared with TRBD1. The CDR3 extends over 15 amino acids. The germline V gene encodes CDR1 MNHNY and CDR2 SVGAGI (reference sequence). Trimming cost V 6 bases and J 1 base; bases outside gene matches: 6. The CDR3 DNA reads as TGTGCCAGCAGCCGCCCAGGGGGAAGCAATCAGCCCCAGCATTTT. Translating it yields CASSRPGGSNQPQHF.